The 22 T cell receptor beta chains below come from one sample, sequenced in a study of Graves' ophthalmopathy and Graves' hyperthyroidism. Amplified TCR beta CDR3 regions were obtained using RNA transcripts as template. An initial RT-PCR round employing HTBI primers preceded a second-round multiplex PCR. TCRdb reprocessed the multiplex PCR reads via MiXCR and lists one record per CDR3 protein. The sample consists of around 1.1 million distinct CDR3 sequences, about 40% of them appearing once. Sequenced material: peripheral blood or thyroid tissue (not recorded which). These receptor sequences come from an adult man with Graves' hyperthyroidism.

The J gene is TRBJ2-7, the V gene TRBV29-1; TRBD2 agrees at 9 bases. Germline CDR1 and CDR2: SQVTM and ANQGSEA. V was pared by 8 bases and J by 5 bases, with 10 bases of the junction left unmatched. CDR3 length: 13 amino acids. This chain's CDR3 is CSYAGGLPNEQYF. The CDR3 coding sequence is TGCAGCTATGCGGGAGGGCTACCCAACGAGCAGTACTTC.

In its sample, this clonotype was seen many times. This sequence joins TRBV9 and TRBJ2-7, with no clear D. V lost 0 bases and J lost 5, with 12 bases in between. The CDR3 extends over 14 amino acids. The germline gives CDR1 SGDLS, CDR2 YYNGEE. The CDR3 reads CASSVVPSLNEQYF. The CDR3 nucleotides are TGTGCCAGCAGCGTAGTTCCCAGTCTCAACGAGCAGTACTTC.

This clonotype showed up many times. The chain links TRBV7-9 to TRBJ2-5, with D unresolved. CDR3 size: 13 residues. Germline-derived CDR1 and CDR2 are SEHNR and FQNEAQ (reference sequence). With 0 bases removed from V and 3 bases from J, the gap between germline ends came to 5 bases. DNA of the CDR3: TGTGCCAGCAGCTTAGCAAAGGAAGAGACCCAGTACTTC. Its translation is CASSLAKEETQYF.

This clonotype was seen ten or more times. The chain uses TRBV25-1 and TRBJ2-2; TRBD2 agrees at 9 bases. The junction had 2 bases not matched to a gene; V was cut back by 10 bases and J by 5 bases. This CDR3 is built from 12 residues. Germline-derived CDR1 and CDR2 are MGHDK and SYGVNS. This CDR3 is CATLAGTGELFF. Here the CDR3 DNA reads TGTGCCACGCTAGCGGGAACCGGGGAGCTGTTTTTT.

Many counts were recorded for this clonotype. J is TRBJ2-5 and V is TRBV7-2; possibly TRBD1 or TRBD2 for D (5 bases each). In germline, CDR1 is SGHTA, CDR2 FQGNSA. Trimming shortened V by 8 bases and J by 2 bases, and 21 bases separated the two germline ends. The CDR3 totals 16 residues. The CDR3 region is CASGHVRRRSQETQYF. As DNA, the CDR3 is TGTGCCAGCGGACACGTTCGCCGGAGGTCTCAAGAGACCCAGTACTTC.

The V and J genes are TRBV6-5 and TRBJ1-2, with D perhaps TRBD1 (6 bases). Germline-derived CDR1 and CDR2 are MNHEY and SVGAGI. This CDR3 comprises 14 residues. The germline V and J ends were trimmed by 7 bases and 8 bases, with 20 bases remaining between them. The CDR3 nucleotides read TGTGCCAGCACAACAGTCGGGGGGCCAGGGGGCTACACCTTC. It encodes CASTTVGGPGGYTF.

This clonotype was seen many times. The chain employs TRBV7-2 and TRBJ1-2; possible D gene TRBD1, 6 bases. The V end lost 4 bases, the J end lost 8 bases, and 14 bases lay between the germline ends. CDR1 is SGHTA and CDR2 is FQGNSA in the germline V gene. The CDR3 covers 13 residues. CDR3 DNA sequence: TGTGCCAGCAGCTATCCAGGGGTGAAGGGCTACACCTTC. Its translation: CASSYPGVKGYTF.

This clonotype was detected only a few times. The CDR3 reads CSARSARDSGEKLFF. In DNA, the CDR3 is TGCAGTGCTAGAAGCGCCCGGGACAGCGGTGAAAAACTGTTTTTT. The chain uses TRBV20-1 and TRBJ1-4; TRBD1 agrees at 7 bases. From germline, CDR1 is DFQATT and CDR2 SNEGSKA (reference sequence). The CDR3 runs to 15 residues. Trimming at V came to 2 bases and at J to 7 bases, leaving 10 bases not matched to a gene.

Concerning this clonotype: A read error may account for a junction end that differs from germline. The chain carries TRBV10-3 and TRBJ1-5, with a weak D call TRBD1 (5 bases). The CDR3 consists of 15 residues. The V gene's germline CDR1 is ENHRY and CDR2 SYGVKD. CDR3 sequence: CAVSEPGRSNQPQHF. The DNA of the CDR3 is TGTGCCGTCAGTGAGCCGGGACGGTCCAATCAGCCCCAGCATTTT.

This clonotype was observed at least ten times. The chain carries TRBV7-8 and TRBJ2-5; 7 bases match TRBD1. The CDR3 runs to 14 residues. Germline trimming cut 3 bases from V and 5 bases from J; bases unmatched to any gene: 6. Germline V gene data show CDR1 as SGHVS and CDR2 as FQNEAQ. CDR3 protein: CASSFEGARETQYF. For the CDR3, the DNA is TGTGCCAGCAGCTTTGAGGGGGCACGGGAGACCCAGTACTTC.

This clonotype was seen a few times. The chain has TRBV5-8 and TRBJ1-2; a possible D gene is TRBD1 (6 bases). Germline V gene sequence: CDR1 SGHTS, CDR2 YDEGEE. The CDR3 is made up of 14 amino acids. The V end was cut by 4 bases, the J end by 3 bases, with 13 bases between. CDR3 in amino acids: CASSKVWTDYGYTF. In DNA, the CDR3 is TGTGCCAGCAGCAAGGTTTGGACAGACTATGGCTACACCTTC.

The V call is TRBV20-1, the J call TRBJ2-5; 9 nucleotides align to TRBD1. With 6 bases clipped from V and 7 bases from J, the junction kept 12 bases outside the gene matches. CDR1 and CDR2 (germline): DFQATT, SNEGSKA (reference sequence). The CDR3 is 14 residues long. The CDR3 nucleotides are TGCAGTGCCACGGGACAGGGAGAGTTAGGGACCCAGTACTTC. Encoded protein: CSATGQGELGTQYF.

Details on this clonotype: A read error is likely, as this CDR3 ends without the conserved phenylalanine or tryptophan. It is unclear where the CDR3 begins or ends on the DNA, so no DNA is shown, and the CDR3 is as TCRdb lists it. The genes are TRBV29-1 and TRBJ1-1; the D call of TRBD1 is as the table states it, not checked on the DNA. The CDR3 spans 9 amino acids, including both terminal residues. Germline V gene data show CDR1 as SQVTM and CDR2 as ANQGSEA. The CDR3 loop is CSVEDRGAD.

This clonotype was seen ten or more times. CDR3 in amino acids: CASSPRGGRTNYGYTF. In DNA, the CDR3 is TGTGCCAGCAGTCCGAGAGGGGGACGAACTAACTATGGCTACACCTTC. The chain links TRBV12-3 or TRBV12-4 to TRBJ1-2; a weak D match, TRBD1 (6 bases). The CDR3 runs to 16 residues. Trimming removed 5 bases at V and 0 bases at J, with 16 bases between.

This clonotype was seen many times. The V call is TRBV7-2, the J call TRBJ2-2; D unclear. The germline CDR1 and CDR2 sequences are SGHTA and FQGNSA. There are 12 residues in the CDR3. V was pared by 7 bases and J by 5 bases, with 8 bases between. The CDR3 DNA follows: TGTGCCAGCATTCTGGGGACCGGGGAGCTGTTTTTT. It is translated as CASILGTGELFF.

This clonotype was detected only once. This chain joins TRBV20-1 and TRBJ2-2, with TRBD2 matching over 8 bases. This CDR3 comprises 14 residues. The germline V gene encodes CDR1 DFQATT and CDR2 SNEGSKA (reference sequence). The J segment lost 5 bases and the V segment lost 3 bases, leaving 5 bases of the junction unmatched. CDR3 sequence: CSASSGSWTGELFF. In nucleotides, the CDR3 is TGCAGTGCTAGCAGCGGGAGTTGGACCGGGGAGCTGTTTTTT.

This clonotype came up many times. J is TRBJ1-6 and V is TRBV7-9; D call uncertain. The CDR3 has 15 amino acids. Trimming removed 1 base from V and 7 bases from J, with 11 bases in between. Germline CDR1 SEHNR, CDR2 FQNEAQ (reference sequence). The CDR3 sequence is CASSLESPLNSPLHF. The CDR3 coding sequence is TGTGCCAGCAGCTTAGAGAGTCCGCTCAATTCACCCCTCCACTTT.

This clonotype occurred a few times. This chain joins TRBV25-1 and TRBJ2-7; D is unresolved. Germline V gene lookup returns CDR1 MGHDK and CDR2 SYGVNS. The CDR3 has 13 amino acids. Between the trimmed V and J ends, which lost 3 bases and 4 bases, there was a span of 10 bases. The CDR3 sequence is CASSDTPLYEQYF. CDR3 in DNA: TGTGCCAGCAGTGACACTCCGTTATACGAGCAGTACTTC.

This clonotype was seen at least ten times. This chain connects TRBV19 to TRBJ1-6; D remains unclear. Germline CDR1 reads LNHDA; CDR2 reads SQIVND (reference sequence). This CDR3 is 15 amino acids long. V lost 1 base and J lost 7, with 11 bases in between. The CDR3 region is CASSIAEAPNSPLHF. The CDR3 nucleotides read TGTGCCAGTAGTATAGCAGAGGCGCCGAATTCACCCCTCCACTTT.

This chain connects TRBV13 to TRBJ1-2, with 9 positions matching TRBD1. This CDR3 is built from 17 residues. V was pared by 5 bases and J by 0 bases, with 10 bases of the junction left unmatched. CDR1 and CDR2 (germline): PRHDT, FYEKMQ (reference sequence). CDR3 amino acids: CASSHRGQSTANYGYTF. The CDR3 coding sequence is TGTGCCAGCAGCCACAGGGGGCAATCTACGGCTAACTATGGCTACACCTTC.

The chain carries TRBV9 and TRBJ2-7; 7 nucleotides align to TRBD2. This CDR3 is built from 15 residues. The germline CDR1 and CDR2 sequences are SGDLS and YYNGEE. J lost 4 bases, V lost 2 bases, and 9 bases had no gene match. The CDR3 protein is CASSVEGGVPYEQYF. The DNA of the CDR3 is TGTGCCAGCAGCGTTGAGGGAGGGGTCCCTTACGAGCAGTACTTC.

This chain joins TRBV7-6 and TRBJ1-1; TRBD1 matches at 10 bases. Germline CDR1 reads SGHVS; CDR2 reads FNYEAQ. V lost 3 bases and J lost 4; bases outside the gene matches: 5. This CDR3 region has 15 residues. CDR3 in DNA: TGTGCCAGCAGCTTCCTCCGGGACAGGGGCACTGAAGCTTTCTTT. This sequence encodes CASSFLRDRGTEAFF. The full variable domain, completed using reference TRBV7-6 and TRBJ1-1, is GAGVSQSPRYKVTKRGQDVALRCDPISGHVSLYWYRQALGQGPEFLTYFNYEAQQDKSGLPNDRFSAERPEGSISTLTIQRTEQRDSAMYRCASSFLRDRGTEAFFGQGTRLTVV.